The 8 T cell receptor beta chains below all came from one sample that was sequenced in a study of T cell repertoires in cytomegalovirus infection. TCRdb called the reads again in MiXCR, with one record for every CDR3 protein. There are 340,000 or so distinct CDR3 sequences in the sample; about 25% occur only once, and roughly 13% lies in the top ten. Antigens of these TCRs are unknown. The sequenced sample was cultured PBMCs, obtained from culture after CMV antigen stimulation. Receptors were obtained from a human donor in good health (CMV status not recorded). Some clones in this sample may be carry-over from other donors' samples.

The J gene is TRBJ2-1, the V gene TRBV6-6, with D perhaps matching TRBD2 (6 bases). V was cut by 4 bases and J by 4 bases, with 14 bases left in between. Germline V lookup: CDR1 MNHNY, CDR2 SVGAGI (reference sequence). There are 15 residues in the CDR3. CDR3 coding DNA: TGTGCCAGCAGTTGGGACTTTTCAGGGTACAATGAGCAGTTCTTC. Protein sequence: CASSWDFSGYNEQFF.

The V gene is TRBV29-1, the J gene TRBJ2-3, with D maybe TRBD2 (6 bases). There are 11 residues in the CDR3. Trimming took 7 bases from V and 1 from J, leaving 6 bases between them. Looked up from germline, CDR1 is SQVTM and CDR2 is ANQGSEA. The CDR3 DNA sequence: TGCAGCGGGGGGGGCACAGATACGCAGTATTTT. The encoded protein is CSGGGTDTQYF.

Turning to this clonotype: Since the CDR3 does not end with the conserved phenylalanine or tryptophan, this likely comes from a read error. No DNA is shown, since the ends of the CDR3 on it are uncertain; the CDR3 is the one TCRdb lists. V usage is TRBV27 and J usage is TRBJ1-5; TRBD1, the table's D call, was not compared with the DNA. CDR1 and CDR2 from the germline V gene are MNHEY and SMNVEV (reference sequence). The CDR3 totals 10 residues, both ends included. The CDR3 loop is CARRRDRAFL.

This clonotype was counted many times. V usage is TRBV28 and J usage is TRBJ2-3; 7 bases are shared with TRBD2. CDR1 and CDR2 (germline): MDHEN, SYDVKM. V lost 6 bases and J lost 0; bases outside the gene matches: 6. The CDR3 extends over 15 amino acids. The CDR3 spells CASRPGGASTDTQYF. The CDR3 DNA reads TGTGCCAGCAGACCGGGAGGAGCTAGCACAGATACGCAGTATTTT.

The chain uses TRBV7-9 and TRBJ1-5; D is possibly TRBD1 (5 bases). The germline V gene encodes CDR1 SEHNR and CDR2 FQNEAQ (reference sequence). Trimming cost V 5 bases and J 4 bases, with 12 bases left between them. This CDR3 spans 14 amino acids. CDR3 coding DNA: TGTGCCAGCAGCCCGGGGGGAGTGAATCAGCCCCAGCATTTT. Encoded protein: CASSPGGVNQPQHF.

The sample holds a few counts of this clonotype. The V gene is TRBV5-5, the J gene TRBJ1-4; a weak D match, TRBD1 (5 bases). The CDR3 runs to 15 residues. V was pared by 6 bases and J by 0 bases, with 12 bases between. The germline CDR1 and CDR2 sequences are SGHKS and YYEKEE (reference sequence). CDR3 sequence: CASTPGASTNEKLFF. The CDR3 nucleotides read TGTGCCAGCACCCCTGGGGCCTCAACTAATGAAAAACTGTTTTTT.

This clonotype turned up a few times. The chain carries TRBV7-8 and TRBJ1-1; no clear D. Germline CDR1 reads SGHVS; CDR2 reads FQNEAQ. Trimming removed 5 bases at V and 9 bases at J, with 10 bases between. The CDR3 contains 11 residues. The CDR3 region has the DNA TGTGCCAGCAGCAAGGACGTAAAAGCTTTCTTT. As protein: CASSKDVKAFF.

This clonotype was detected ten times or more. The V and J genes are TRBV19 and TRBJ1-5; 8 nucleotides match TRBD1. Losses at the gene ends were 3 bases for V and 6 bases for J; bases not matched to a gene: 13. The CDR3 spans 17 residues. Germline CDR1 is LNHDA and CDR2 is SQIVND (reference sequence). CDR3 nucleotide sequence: TGTGCCAGTAGTATCCCCGGACAGGGAGCCTTTGGTCAGCCCCAGCATTTT. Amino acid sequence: CASSIPGQGAFGQPQHF.